This TCR beta chain came from a study of T-cell memory formation after mild COVID-19. Each CDR3 protein gets one entry after TCRdb re-called the 5' RACE reads with MiXCR. The table includes some 490,000 distinct CDR3 sequences, roughly 18% detected once. The CDR3 runs 17 residues. Per the germline V gene, CDR1 is SGHAT and CDR2 is FQNNGV. Germline trimming cut 5 bases from V and 2 bases from J; bases unmatched to any gene: 6. The chain carries TRBV11-2 and TRBJ2-6; 10 bases align to TRBD1. The source is an adult woman who had mild COVID-19 (a few samples of this study predate the infection). Cell type and time point are not known. Specimen: PBMCs or a T cell subset sorted from them (not recorded which). The CDR3 DNA reads TGTGCCAGCAGCGCCCGGGACAGGGGTACTGGGGCCAACGTCCTGACTTTC. Translated: CASSARDRGTGANVLTF.